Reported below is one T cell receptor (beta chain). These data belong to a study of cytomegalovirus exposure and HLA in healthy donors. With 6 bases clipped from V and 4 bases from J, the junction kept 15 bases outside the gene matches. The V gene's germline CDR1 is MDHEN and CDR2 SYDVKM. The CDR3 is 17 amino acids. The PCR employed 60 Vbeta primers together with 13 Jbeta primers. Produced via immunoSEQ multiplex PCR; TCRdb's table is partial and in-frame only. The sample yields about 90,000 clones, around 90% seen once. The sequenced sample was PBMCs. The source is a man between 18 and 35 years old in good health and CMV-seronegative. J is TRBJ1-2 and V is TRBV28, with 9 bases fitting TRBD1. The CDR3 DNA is TGTGCCAGCAGATCTTTAGGGGGGACAGGGAATCTCTATGGCTACACCTTC. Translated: CASRSLGGTGNLYGYTF.